This TCR beta chain is drawn from a study of cytomegalovirus exposure and HLA in healthy donors. Use of 60 Vbeta and 13 Jbeta primers characterized the PCR. Clones were read by immunoSEQ multiplex PCR, and TCRdb kept only the in-frame ones, dropping some. This table has 150,000 to 200,000 clones, 65% to 85% appearing once. CDR1 is LNHDA, CDR2 SQIVND, per germline (reference sequence). V was pared by 4 bases and J by 1 base, with 5 bases between. This CDR3 is 13 amino acids long. The chain employs TRBV19 and TRBJ2-1, with D possibly being TRBD1 (5 bases). The sample consisted of PBMCs. The sequence was obtained from a man younger than 35 in good health and CMV-seronegative. Written as DNA, the CDR3 is TGTGCCAGTAGTACAGGGTCCTACAATGAGCAGTTCTTC. Translated, it gives CASSTGSYNEQFF.